The T cell receptor beta chain under discussion was sequenced for a study of shared clonotypes between healthy human individuals. Study findings and constraints: Represented diversity (both genetic and exposure-history) was limited by the small number of donors.

In germline, CDR1 is SGHAT, CDR2 FQNNGV. The CDR3 is 15 amino acids. Trimming removed 1 base at V and 7 bases at J, with 17 bases between. Donors comprised healthy HIV-negative adults lacking recent acute infections or vaccinations. On this clone itself: Its specificity is unknown.

Genomic DNA from each subset was divided evenly over several immunoSEQ plates. With ten immunoSEQ deep assay plates, unsorted PBMC DNA underwent sequencing. The table came from immunoSEQ multiplex PCR; TCRdb's copy has only in-frame clones and leaves some out. Among around 510,000 clones listed, around 81% were seen once. The V and J genes are TRBV11-2 and TRBJ2-7, with D perhaps TRBD2 (5 bases). This receptor was obtained from a woman between 40 and 50 years old in good health. Some clones in this sample may be carry-over from other donors' samples. Sequenced: PBMCs. CDR3 protein: CASSLVVGFTGEQYF. CDR3 bases: TGTGCCAGCAGCTTAGTGGTGGGCTTCACGGGGGAGCAGTACTTC.